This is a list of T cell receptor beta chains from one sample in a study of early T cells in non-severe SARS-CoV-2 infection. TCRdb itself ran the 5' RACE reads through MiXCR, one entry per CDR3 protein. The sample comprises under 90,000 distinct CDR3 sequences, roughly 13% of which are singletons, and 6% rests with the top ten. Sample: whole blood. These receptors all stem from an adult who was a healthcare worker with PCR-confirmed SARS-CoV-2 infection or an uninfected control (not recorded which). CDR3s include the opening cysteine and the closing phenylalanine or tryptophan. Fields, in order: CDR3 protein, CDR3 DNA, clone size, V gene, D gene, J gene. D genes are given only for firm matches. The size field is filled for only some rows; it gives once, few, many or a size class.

CDR3 protein: CSALDIRANTGELFF; CDR3 DNA: TGCAGTGCTCTAGACATTCGCGCGAACACCGGGGAGCTGTTTTTT; clone size: many; V gene: TRBV20-1; D gene: -; J gene: TRBJ2-2
CDR3 protein: CATSDDTSGGPNEQFF; CDR3 DNA: TGTGCCACCAGTGACGATACTAGCGGGGGGCCCAATGAGCAGTTCTTC; clone size: many; V gene: TRBV24-1; D gene: TRBD2; J gene: TRBJ2-1
CDR3 protein: CASSFIRQEKLFF; CDR3 DNA: TGTGCCAGCAGCTTTATCCGCCAGGAAAAACTGTTTTTT; clone size: few; V gene: TRBV5-6; D gene: -; J gene: TRBJ1-4
CDR3 protein: CASSLRDLGMAYEQYF; CDR3 DNA: TGTGCCAGCAGCTTACGGGACCTCGGCATGGCCTACGAGCAGTACTTC; clone size: -; V gene: TRBV5-6; D gene: -; J gene: TRBJ2-7
CDR3 protein: CASSLFGGKDTEAFF; CDR3 DNA: TGTGCCAGCAGCTTATTTGGGGGTAAGGACACTGAAGCTTTCTTT; clone size: few; V gene: TRBV7-9; D gene: -; J gene: TRBJ1-1
CDR3 protein: CSARGGMNTEAFF; CDR3 DNA: TGCAGTGCTAGGGGGGGTATGAACACTGAAGCTTTCTTT; clone size: few; V gene: TRBV20-1; D gene: -; J gene: TRBJ1-1
CDR3 protein: CASSEGGPSYNEQFF; CDR3 DNA: TGTGCCTCCTCGGAGGGAGGACCATCCTACAATGAGCAGTTCTTC; clone size: many; V gene: TRBV28; D gene: -; J gene: TRBJ2-1
CDR3 protein: CASSRQGYTEAFF; CDR3 DNA: TGTGCCAGCTCACGCCAGGGTTACACTGAAGCTTTCTTT; clone size: few; V gene: TRBV18; D gene: -; J gene: TRBJ1-1
CDR3 protein: CASSLVTGQGANEQYF; CDR3 DNA: TGCGCCAGCAGCTTGGTAACGGGACAGGGGGCCAACGAGCAGTACTTC; clone size: many; V gene: TRBV5-1; D gene: TRBD1; J gene: TRBJ2-7
CDR3 protein: CASSSRGRDYGYTF; CDR3 DNA: TGTGCCAGCAGCTCCCGCGGCAGGGACTATGGCTACACCTTC; clone size: few; V gene: TRBV7-2; D gene: -; J gene: TRBJ1-2
CDR3 protein: CSARPGSSYNSPLHF; CDR3 DNA: TGCAGTGCTAGGCCGGGGAGCTCCTATAATTCACCCCTCCACTTT; clone size: few; V gene: TRBV20-1; D gene: -; J gene: TRBJ1-6
CDR3 protein: CASSYRPNTEAFF; CDR3 DNA: TGTGCCAGCAGTTACAGACCGAACACTGAAGCTTTCTTT; clone size: many; V gene: TRBV6-2/TRBV6-3; D gene: -; J gene: TRBJ1-1
CDR3 protein: CASSLPLADISSYEQYF; CDR3 DNA: TGCGCCAGCAGCTTGCCACTAGCGGATATTAGCTCCTACGAGCAGTACTTC; clone size: few; V gene: TRBV5-1; D gene: TRBD2; J gene: TRBJ2-7
CDR3 protein: CASTPRLGGGTDTQYF; CDR3 DNA: TGTGCCAGCACCCCGCGTCTGGGGGGGGGCACAGATACGCAGTATTTT; clone size: many; V gene: TRBV28; D gene: TRBD2; J gene: TRBJ2-3
CDR3 protein: CASSFQQGYQETQYF; CDR3 DNA: TGTGCCAGCAGTTTTCAACAGGGCTACCAAGAGACCCAGTACTTC; clone size: few; V gene: TRBV12-3/TRBV12-4; D gene: -; J gene: TRBJ2-5
CDR3 protein: CSSHSMSSYNEQFF; CDR3 DNA: TGCAGTTCGCACTCTATGAGCTCCTACAATGAGCAGTTCTTC; clone size: -; V gene: TRBV20-1; D gene: -; J gene: TRBJ2-1
CDR3 protein: CASSPTGRVWNTEAFF; CDR3 DNA: TGTGCCAGCAGCCCTACCGGACGGGTCTGGAACACTGAAGCTTTCTTT; clone size: many; V gene: TRBV7-9; D gene: -; J gene: TRBJ1-1
CDR3 protein: CASSLALGDSPLHF; CDR3 DNA: TGTGCCAGCAGCTTAGCCCTGGGGGACTCACCCCTCCACTTT; clone size: few; V gene: TRBV7-8; D gene: -; J gene: TRBJ1-6
CDR3 protein: CASSRTGGITEAFF; CDR3 DNA: TGTGCCAGCAGCCGAACAGGGGGCATCACTGAAGCTTTCTTT; clone size: few; V gene: TRBV14; D gene: TRBD1; J gene: TRBJ1-1
CDR3 protein: CASSSGTSGTDTQYF; CDR3 DNA: TGTGCCAGCAGCTCCGGGACTAGCGGCACAGATACGCAGTATTTT; clone size: -; V gene: TRBV11-3; D gene: TRBD2; J gene: TRBJ2-3
CDR3 protein: CASSLAFSASKETQYF; CDR3 DNA: TGTGCCAGCAGCTTAGCGTTTAGCGCGTCTAAAGAGACCCAGTACTTC; clone size: -; V gene: TRBV11-2; D gene: -; J gene: TRBJ2-5
CDR3 protein: CASSPTGNNEKLFF; CDR3 DNA: TGCGCCAGCAGCCCGACAGGGAACAACGAAAAACTGTTTTTT; clone size: -; V gene: TRBV4-1; D gene: TRBD1; J gene: TRBJ1-4
CDR3 protein: CASSISGRLHNLNQPQHF; CDR3 DNA: TGTGCCAGTAGTATTTCAGGGCGTCTCCATAACCTCAATCAGCCCCAGCATTTT; clone size: few; V gene: TRBV19; D gene: -; J gene: TRBJ1-5
CDR3 protein: CASSLVGKGYTF; CDR3 DNA: TGTGCCAGCAGCTTAGTAGGGAAAGGCTACACCTTC; clone size: -; V gene: TRBV11-2; D gene: -; J gene: TRBJ1-2
CDR3 protein: CASSQDPGALGVTEAFF; CDR3 DNA: TGCGCCAGCAGCCAAGACCCCGGGGCCCTGGGTGTCACTGAAGCTTTCTTT; clone size: -; V gene: TRBV4-1; D gene: -; J gene: TRBJ1-1
CDR3 protein: CSVGTGSNQPQHF; CDR3 DNA: TGCAGCGTAGGGACAGGGAGCAATCAGCCCCAGCATTTT; clone size: many; V gene: TRBV29-1; D gene: TRBD1; J gene: TRBJ1-5
CDR3 protein: CSWGHPYNEQFF; CDR3 DNA: TGCAGCTGGGGACATCCCTACAATGAGCAGTTCTTC; clone size: few; V gene: TRBV29-1; D gene: -; J gene: TRBJ2-1
CDR3 protein: CASSFGTGRVQETQYF; CDR3 DNA: TGTGCCAGCAGCTTCGGGACAGGGAGAGTGCAAGAGACCCAGTACTTC; clone size: -; V gene: TRBV7-9; D gene: TRBD1; J gene: TRBJ2-5
CDR3 protein: CASSDSGLAGGRDTQYF; CDR3 DNA: TGTGCCAGCAGTGACTCAGGACTAGCGGGAGGGCGAGATACGCAGTATTTT; clone size: -; V gene: TRBV6-4; D gene: TRBD2; J gene: TRBJ2-3
CDR3 protein: CSVGTLYGYTF; CDR3 DNA: TGCAGCGTTGGGACCCTTTATGGCTACACCTTC; clone size: many; V gene: TRBV29-1; D gene: -; J gene: TRBJ1-2
CDR3 protein: CASSLLRGGEQYF; CDR3 DNA: TGTGCCAGCAGTTTATTGCGCGGAGGGGAGCAGTACTTC; clone size: few; V gene: TRBV27; D gene: -; J gene: TRBJ2-7
CDR3 protein: CASSLRVNQPQHF; CDR3 DNA: TGTGCCAGCAGCCTCAGGGTAAATCAGCCCCAGCATTTT; clone size: -; V gene: TRBV6-5; D gene: -; J gene: TRBJ1-5
CDR3 protein: CASSSGLAGVAGELFF; CDR3 DNA: TGTGCCAGCTCATCCGGACTAGCGGGAGTCGCCGGGGAGCTGTTTTTT; clone size: -; V gene: TRBV18; D gene: TRBD2; J gene: TRBJ2-2
CDR3 protein: CASSYPGQGFYEQYF; CDR3 DNA: TGTGCCAGCAGTTATCCGGGACAGGGGTTCTACGAGCAGTACTTC; clone size: few; V gene: TRBV6-6; D gene: TRBD1; J gene: TRBJ2-7
CDR3 protein: CSARYDNHEQFF; CDR3 DNA: TGCAGTGCTAGATACGACAACCACGAGCAGTTCTTC; clone size: few; V gene: TRBV20-1; D gene: -; J gene: TRBJ2-1
CDR3 protein: CASSQGGTITDTQYF; CDR3 DNA: TGTGCCAGCAGCCAGGGCGGGACAATCACAGATACGCAGTATTTT; clone size: once; V gene: TRBV4-2; D gene: -; J gene: TRBJ2-3
CDR3 protein: CASRLTQGSSSGNTIYF; CDR3 DNA: TGCGCCAGCAGATTAACTCAGGGGAGCAGCTCTGGAAACACCATATATTTT; clone size: -; V gene: TRBV5-1; D gene: -; J gene: TRBJ1-3
CDR3 protein: CASSEFLAEANYGYTF; CDR3 DNA: TGTGCCAGCAGTGAATTTTTGGCAGAAGCTAACTATGGCTACACCTTC; clone size: many; V gene: TRBV2; D gene: -; J gene: TRBJ1-2
CDR3 protein: CSRAGRDNEQFF; CDR3 DNA: TGCAGTAGAGCGGGGAGGGACAATGAGCAGTTCTTC; clone size: few; V gene: TRBV20-1; D gene: TRBD2; J gene: TRBJ2-1
CDR3 protein: CVTSARGAGTEAFF; CDR3 DNA: TGTGTCACCAGCGCCAGAGGGGCTGGCACTGAAGCTTTCTTT; clone size: -; V gene: TRBV15; D gene: -; J gene: TRBJ1-1
CDR3 protein: CASSLEGGGINEQFF; CDR3 DNA: TGTGCCAGCAGCTTAGAAGGAGGGGGAATCAATGAGCAGTTCTTC; clone size: -; V gene: TRBV5-4; D gene: -; J gene: TRBJ2-1
CDR3 protein: CSAAAFSGNTIYF; CDR3 DNA: TGCAGCGCCGCAGCCTTCTCTGGAAACACCATATATTTT; clone size: -; V gene: TRBV29-1; D gene: -; J gene: TRBJ1-3
CDR3 protein: CASSRTTGFEETQYF; CDR3 DNA: TGCGCCAGCAGCCGCACGACTGGCTTCGAAGAGACCCAGTACTTC; clone size: -; V gene: TRBV4-1; D gene: -; J gene: TRBJ2-5
CDR3 protein: CASSVGDVDYNEQFF; CDR3 DNA: TGTGCCAGCAGCGTTGGGGATGTAGACTACAATGAGCAGTTCTTC; clone size: few; V gene: TRBV9; D gene: -; J gene: TRBJ2-1
CDR3 protein: CSASQRLGNTEAFF; CDR3 DNA: TGCAGTGCTAGTCAGCGCCTGGGGAACACTGAAGCTTTCTTT; clone size: many; V gene: TRBV20-1; D gene: -; J gene: TRBJ1-1
CDR3 protein: CSVVGGQQGTYEQYF; CDR3 DNA: TGCAGCGTTGTAGGGGGCCAACAGGGGACCTACGAGCAGTACTTC; clone size: -; V gene: TRBV29-1; D gene: TRBD1; J gene: TRBJ2-7
CDR3 protein: CASSLLGQTWGGMEAFF; CDR3 DNA: TGCGCCAGCAGCTTACTCGGTCAGACCTGGGGGGGAATGGAAGCTTTCTTT; clone size: -; V gene: TRBV5-1; D gene: -; J gene: TRBJ1-1
CDR3 protein: CASSLAPGTGPEQYF; CDR3 DNA: TGTGCCAGCAGCCTAGCCCCCGGAACAGGACCCGAGCAGTACTTC; clone size: -; V gene: TRBV7-9; D gene: -; J gene: TRBJ2-7
CDR3 protein: CVSSLAGGGAGRTDTQYF; CDR3 DNA: TGTGTCAGCAGCTTAGCAGGGGGGGGCGCCGGAAGGACAGATACGCAGTATTTT; clone size: -; V gene: TRBV7-6; D gene: -; J gene: TRBJ2-3